This T cell receptor (beta chain) was sequenced during a study of T cell repertoires in cytomegalovirus infection. The overall study: HLA-B-restricted CMV epitopes that are well studied, plus recently identified HLA-C-restricted ones, were used by the study. Shared public TCR beta signatures pointed to both CMV infection and a matching HLA type.

MiXCR, run by TCRdb on the reads, gives a single entry per CDR3 protein. The data hold about 500,000 distinct CDR3 sequences, with 25% to 35% observed a single time. With 0 bases clipped from V and 6 bases from J, the junction kept 22 bases outside the gene matches. Germline CDR1 and CDR2: MNHEY and SMNVEV (reference sequence). There are 22 residues in the CDR3. The study's findings and limits: The cumulative frequency of public TCR beta families identified carriers of CMV plus the relevant HLA. CMV-specific TCR beta clonotypes restricted by HLA-C were the ones dominating the ex vivo response.

This clonotype has a handful of counts. Antigen unknown. Sequences were derived from cultured PBMCs, sampled from culture after CMV antigen stimulation. This receptor was taken from a human donor in good health (CMV status not recorded). Some clones in this sample may be carry-over from other donors' samples. The chain has TRBV27 and TRBJ2-1; 11 bases match TRBD2. CDR3 amino acids: CASSLSPGGDSYPSGRLNEQFF. CDR3 in DNA: TGTGCCAGCAGTTTATCGCCTGGGGGGGACAGTTACCCTAGCGGGAGGCTCAATGAGCAGTTCTTC.